This T cell receptor (beta chain) was sequenced for a study of blood T cell repertoires in COVID-19. Sequencing was performed with immunoSEQ multiplex PCR; in TCRdb, only in-frame clones are kept and a portion is missing. The sample lists a few hundred thousand clones, roughly 80% occurring once. V gave up 5 bases and J gave up 2 bases, with 14 bases separating them. Germline CDR1 is SGHVS and CDR2 is FQNEAQ. CDR3 size: 15 residues. V usage is TRBV7-8 and J usage is TRBJ2-3, with D possibly TRBD1 on 6 matching bases. The sequence was obtained from a middle-aged man who had recovered from COVID-19. The sample consisted of PBMCs or T cells enriched from blood (not recorded which). The DNA of the CDR3 is TGTGCCAGCAGCCAAACCACAGGGCACACAGATACGCAGTATTTT. Residues: CASSQTTGHTDTQYF.